This entry lists 18 T cell receptor beta chains sequenced from one sample in a study of blood T cell repertoires in COVID-19 (dated by TCRdb to the early 2020s). The library came from the immunoSEQ multiplex PCR assay. In its TCRdb copy, this immuneACCESS table keeps in-frame sequences only and misses some clones. Where compared with another copy, unresolved V genes explain less than half of these, and the others have no known cause. For this sample the table gives 150,000 or so clones, of which around 83% were detected only once. Of the sample, 1.5% to 2% falls within the top ten clones. The source material was peripheral blood. The receptors stem from a human donor in a cohort sampled during active COVID-19.

V gene TRBV5-1 combines with J gene TRBJ2-2, with D possibly matching TRBD1 (6 bases). V gave up 7 bases and J gave up 4 bases, with 14 bases separating them. CDR1 is SGHRS, CDR2 YFSETQ, per germline. This CDR3 comprises 14 residues. The CDR3 spells CASGTGSGTGELFF. The CDR3 coding sequence is TGCGCCAGCGGAACAGGGTCAGGCACCGGGGAGCTGTTTTTT.

This rearrangement joins TRBV14 to TRBJ1-2, with TRBD1 matching over 10 bases. J lost 2 bases, V lost 3 bases, and 6 bases had no gene match. The CDR3 runs 16 residues. CDR1 is SGHDN, CDR2 FVKESK, per germline. This CDR3 is CASSQVDRGPNYGYTF. DNA for the CDR3: TGTGCCAGCAGCCAGGTTGACAGGGGGCCGAACTATGGCTACACCTTC.

The rearrangement joins TRBV7-2 to TRBJ2-3; no clear D gene. Germline V gene sequence: CDR1 SGHTA, CDR2 FQGNSA. This CDR3 spans 14 amino acids. V was clipped by 1 base and J by 2 bases, with 7 bases between them. CDR3 in DNA: TGTGCCAGCAGCTTAGGAAGCTTCACAGATACGCAGTATTTT. Its protein is CASSLGSFTDTQYF.

V and J are TRBV18 and TRBJ2-2; weak D call: TRBD1 (6 bases). The CDR3 runs to 14 residues. Deletions cut 4 bases from V and 5 bases from J, with 11 bases between. The germline V gene encodes CDR1 KGHSH and CDR2 LQKENI. CDR3 region: CASSRTGNTGELFF. The CDR3 DNA is TGTGCCAGCTCACGTACAGGGAATACCGGGGAGCTGTTTTTT.

J is TRBJ2-4 and V is TRBV14; 8 positions agree with TRBD2. Germline V gives CDR1 SGHDN, CDR2 FVKESK. This CDR3 spans 15 amino acids. Unmatched junction bases numbered 7, after V lost 4 bases and J lost 5 bases. The DNA of the CDR3 is TGTGCCAGCAGCCGCCGGACTAGCCGCCAAAACATTCAGTACTTC. This encodes CASSRRTSRQNIQYF.

This chain links TRBV18 with TRBJ2-1; 10 bases agree with TRBD1. Germline V lookup: CDR1 KGHSH, CDR2 LQKENI. This CDR3 has 15 residues. J was trimmed by 6 bases and V by 5 bases; bases with no gene match: 7. The CDR3 here is CASSLTGGPGNEQFF. In DNA, the CDR3 is TGTGCCAGCTCATTGACAGGGGGCCCGGGCAATGAGCAGTTCTTC.

The gene calls are TRBV18 and TRBJ2-1; possibly TRBD2 for D (6 bases). The CDR3 runs to 18 residues. The germline CDR1 and CDR2 sequences are KGHSH and LQKENI. Trimming took off 3 bases at V and 8 bases at J, with 26 bases between the two ends. This CDR3 reads CASSPPIPSVLGLDEQFF. CDR3 nucleotide sequence: TGTGCCAGCTCACCTCCTATACCTAGCGTCTTGGGGCTCGATGAGCAGTTCTTC.

The rearrangement uses TRBV5-1 and TRBJ1-4; TRBD1 matches at 9 bases. CDR1 and CDR2 (germline): SGHRS, YFSETQ. CDR3 size: 15 residues. The V gene end was trimmed by 1 base and the J gene end by 5 bases; junction bases not matched to a gene: 3. This CDR3 reads CASSLYGQGNEKLFF. The CDR3 DNA reads as TGCGCCAGCAGCTTGTACGGACAGGGGAATGAAAAACTGTTTTTT.

This chain uses TRBV12-3 or TRBV12-4 with TRBJ2-5, with a tentative D call TRBD1 (6 bases). V was clipped by 6 bases and J by 4 bases, with 12 bases between them. The CDR3 extends over 13 amino acids. CDR3: CASSTGLRETQYF. DNA for the CDR3: TGTGCCAGCAGCACAGGGCTAAGAGAGACCCAGTACTTC.

V usage is TRBV7-9 and J usage is TRBJ2-1, with 13 bases aligning to TRBD2. Germline-derived CDR1 and CDR2 are SEHNR and FQNEAQ (reference sequence). V lost 3 bases and J lost 7; bases outside the gene matches: 3. There are 15 residues in the CDR3. For the CDR3, the DNA is TGTGCCAGCAGCTTCTGGACTAGCGGGAGTAATGAGCAGTTCTTC. Its translation is CASSFWTSGSNEQFF.

The V call is TRBV4-1, the J call TRBJ1-1; D gene uncertain. Trimming took off 4 bases at V and 1 base at J, with 13 bases between the two ends. There are 15 residues in the CDR3. Germline assignment: CDR1 MGHRA and CDR2 YSYEKL. The CDR3 DNA is TGCGCCAGCAGCCCCCGACACCTTCAGAACACTGAAGCTTTCTTT. Protein sequence: CASSPRHLQNTEAFF.

This clone has just one count. The V call is TRBV6-2 or TRBV6-3, the J call TRBJ2-3; possibly TRBD2 for D (5 bases). Germline V gene data show CDR1 as MNHEY and CDR2 as SVGEGT. With 0 bases removed from V and 0 bases from J, the gap between germline ends came to 22 bases. The CDR3 spans 20 residues. CDR3 amino acids: CASSYSLTLVGSPSTDTQYF. The CDR3 nucleotides read TGTGCCAGCAGTTACTCTCTCACTCTGGTGGGGAGCCCTAGCACAGATACGCAGTATTTT.

The chain is built from TRBV19 and TRBJ2-2; the match to TRBD2 covers 12 bases. The V segment lost 5 bases and the J segment 0 bases; nucleotides outside the gene matches: 10. Looked up from germline, CDR1 is LNHDA and CDR2 is SQIVND (reference sequence). The CDR3 totals 19 residues. CDR3 loop: CASSLHPGLAGANTGELFF. The CDR3 region has the DNA TGTGCCAGTAGTCTTCATCCGGGACTAGCGGGCGCGAACACCGGGGAGCTGTTTTTT.

The chain joins TRBV7-2 to TRBJ1-1; D not certain. Germline CDR1 is SGHTA and CDR2 is FQGNSA. The V end lost 5 bases, the J end lost 5 bases, and 12 bases lay between the germline ends. The CDR3 runs 13 residues. The DNA for the CDR3 is TGTGCCAGCAGCGCCCTCTCGGGGACTGAAGCTTTCTTT. Translated, it gives CASSALSGTEAFF.

This clone was found once. This chain connects TRBV5-1 to TRBJ2-1; D uncertain. The V end lost 0 bases, the J end lost 6 bases, and 16 bases lay between the germline ends. Germline CDR1 SGHRS, CDR2 YFSETQ. The CDR3 is 16 residues long. This CDR3 reads CASSLGRHLGSNEQFF. The CDR3 nucleotides read TGCGCCAGCAGCTTGGGCAGGCACCTTGGGTCCAATGAGCAGTTCTTC.

The gene calls are TRBV18 and TRBJ2-4; D remains ambiguous. The CDR3 has 16 residues. Trimming took 3 bases from V and 0 from J, leaving 12 bases between them. Germline assignment: CDR1 KGHSH and CDR2 LQKENI. CDR3 sequence: CASSPRQNLAKNIQYF. CDR3 bases: TGTGCCAGCTCACCTCGACAAAACCTAGCCAAAAACATTCAGTACTTC.

This clone was seen more than once but under ten times. This chain joins TRBV27 and TRBJ2-7; TRBD2 matches 8 bases. V lost 5 bases to trimming and J lost 0 bases; unmatched junction nucleotides: 6. The CDR3 sequence is 15 residues long. The germline V gene has CDR1 MNHEY and CDR2 SMNVEV (reference sequence). The CDR3 bases are TGTGCCAGCAGTCCCCTGAGCGGGAGCTCCTACGAGCAGTACTTC. Its protein product is CASSPLSGSSYEQYF.

Turning to this clone: A much larger clone differs by one base, so this may be a read error. Other nucleotide sequences from this sample produce the same CDR3. This rearrangement joins TRBV5-1 to TRBJ1-1; the D gene is possibly TRBD1 (5 bases). Germline CDR1 reads SGHRS; CDR2 reads YFSETQ. The CDR3 spans 16 residues. V was trimmed by 4 bases and J by 5 bases, leaving 21 bases between them. The CDR3 region is CASSLLGGGRVTEAFF. DNA for the CDR3: TGCGCCAGCAGCCTACTTGGGGGGGGGAGGGTTACTGAAGCTTTCTTT.